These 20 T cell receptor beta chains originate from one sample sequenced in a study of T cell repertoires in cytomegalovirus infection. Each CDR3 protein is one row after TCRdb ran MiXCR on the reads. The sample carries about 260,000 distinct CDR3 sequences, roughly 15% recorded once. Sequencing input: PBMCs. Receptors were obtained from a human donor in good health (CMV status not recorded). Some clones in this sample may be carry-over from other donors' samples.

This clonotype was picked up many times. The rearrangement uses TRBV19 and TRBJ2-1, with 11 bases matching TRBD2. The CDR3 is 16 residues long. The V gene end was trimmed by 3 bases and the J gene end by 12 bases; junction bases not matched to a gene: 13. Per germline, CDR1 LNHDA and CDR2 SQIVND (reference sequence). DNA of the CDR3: TGTGCCAGTAGTATTTTGTCCGGGACTAGCGGCCAGGGGCAGTTCTTC. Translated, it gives CASSILSGTSGQGQFF.

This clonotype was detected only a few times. The chain's CDR3 is CSVQTRQAHKSDTQYF. CDR3 coding DNA: TGCAGCGTTCAGACCCGGCAGGCCCATAAGTCGGATACGCAGTATTTT. The chain employs TRBV29-1 and TRBJ2-3; no clear D gene. The CDR3 length is 16 residues. The germline gives CDR1 SQVTM, CDR2 ANQGSEA. The V end was cut by 5 bases, the J end by 6 bases, with 24 bases between.

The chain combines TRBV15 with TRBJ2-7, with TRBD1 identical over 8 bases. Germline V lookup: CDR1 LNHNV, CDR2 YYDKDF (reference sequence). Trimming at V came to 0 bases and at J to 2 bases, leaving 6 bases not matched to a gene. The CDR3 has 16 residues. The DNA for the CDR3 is TGTGCCACCAGCAGAGAGGTGACAGGGGTCGCCTACGAGCAGTACTTC. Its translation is CATSREVTGVAYEQYF.

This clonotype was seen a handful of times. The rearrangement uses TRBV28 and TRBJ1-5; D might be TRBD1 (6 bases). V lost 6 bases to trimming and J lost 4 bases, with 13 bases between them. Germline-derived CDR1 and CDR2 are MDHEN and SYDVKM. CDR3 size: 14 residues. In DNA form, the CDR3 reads TGTGCCAGCAGATGGGGAGGGACAAATCAGCCCCAGCATTTT. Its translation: CASRWGGTNQPQHF. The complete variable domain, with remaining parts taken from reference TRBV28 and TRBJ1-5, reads DVKVTQSSRYLVKRTGEKVFLECVQDMDHENMFWYRQDPGLGLRLIYFSYDVKMKEKGDIPEGYSVSREKKERFSLILESASTNQTSMYLCASRWGGTNQPQHFGDGTRLSIL.

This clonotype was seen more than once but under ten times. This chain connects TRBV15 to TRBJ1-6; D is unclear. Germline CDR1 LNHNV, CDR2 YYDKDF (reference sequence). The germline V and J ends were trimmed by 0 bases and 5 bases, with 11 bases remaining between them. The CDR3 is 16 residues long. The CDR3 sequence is CATSRERVLDNSPLHF. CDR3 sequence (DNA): TGTGCCACCAGCAGAGAGAGAGTCCTGGATAATTCACCCCTCCACTTT.

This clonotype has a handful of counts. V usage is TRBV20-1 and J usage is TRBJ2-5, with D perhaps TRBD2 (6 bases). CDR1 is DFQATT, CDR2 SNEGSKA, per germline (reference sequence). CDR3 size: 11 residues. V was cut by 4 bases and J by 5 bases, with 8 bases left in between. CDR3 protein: CSATRGETQYF. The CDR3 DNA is TGCAGTGCTACCCGGGGGGAGACCCAGTACTTC.

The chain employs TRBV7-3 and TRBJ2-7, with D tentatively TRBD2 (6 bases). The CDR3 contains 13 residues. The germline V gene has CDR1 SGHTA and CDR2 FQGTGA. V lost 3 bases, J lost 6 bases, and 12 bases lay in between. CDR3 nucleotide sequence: TGTGCCAGCAGCTTTAGTGACGGGGGCGAGCAGTACTTC. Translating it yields CASSFSDGGEQYF.

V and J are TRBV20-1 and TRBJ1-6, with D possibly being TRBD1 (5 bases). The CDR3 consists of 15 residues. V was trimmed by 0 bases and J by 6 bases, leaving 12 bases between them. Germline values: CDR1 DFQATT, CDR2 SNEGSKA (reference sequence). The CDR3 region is CSARDSRDTNSPLHF. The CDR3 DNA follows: TGCAGTGCTAGAGATTCCAGGGATACTAATTCACCCCTCCACTTT.

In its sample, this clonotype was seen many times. DNA for the CDR3: TGTGCCAGCAGCTTAGGTGCTCGTAAGTACGAGCAGTACTTC. Translating it yields CASSLGARKYEQYF. The rearrangement links TRBV7-8 to TRBJ2-7; D gene unclear. Germline V gene sequence: CDR1 SGHVS, CDR2 FQNEAQ. The CDR3 length is 14 residues. V shed 1 base and J shed 4 bases, with 11 bases lying between them. Filled out from reference TRBV7-8 and TRBJ2-7, the complete variable domain reads GAGVSQSPRYKVAKRGQDVALRCDPISGHVSLFWYQQALGQGPEFLTYFQNEAQLDKSGLPSDRFFAERPEGSVSTLKIQRTQQEDSAVYLCASSLGARKYEQYFGPGTRLTVT.

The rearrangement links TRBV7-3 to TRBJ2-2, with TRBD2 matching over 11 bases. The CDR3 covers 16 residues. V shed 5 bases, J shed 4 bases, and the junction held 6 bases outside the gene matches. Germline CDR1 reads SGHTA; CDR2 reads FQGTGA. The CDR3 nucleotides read TGTGCCAGCAGCACCCCCGGGACTAGCGGCACCGGGGAGCTGTTTTTT. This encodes CASSTPGTSGTGELFF.

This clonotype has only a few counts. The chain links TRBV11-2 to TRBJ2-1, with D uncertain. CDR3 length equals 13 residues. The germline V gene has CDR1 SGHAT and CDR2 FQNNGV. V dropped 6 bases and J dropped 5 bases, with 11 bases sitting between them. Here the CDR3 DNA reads TGTGCCAGCAGTTGGACGGCCAACAATGAGCAGTTCTTC. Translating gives CASSWTANNEQFF. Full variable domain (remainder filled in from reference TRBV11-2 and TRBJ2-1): EAGVAQSPRYKIIEKRQSVAFWCNPISGHATLYWYQQILGQGPKLLIQFQNNGVVDDSQLPKDRFSAERLKGVDSTLKIQPAKLEDSAVYLCASSWTANNEQFFGPGTRLTVL.

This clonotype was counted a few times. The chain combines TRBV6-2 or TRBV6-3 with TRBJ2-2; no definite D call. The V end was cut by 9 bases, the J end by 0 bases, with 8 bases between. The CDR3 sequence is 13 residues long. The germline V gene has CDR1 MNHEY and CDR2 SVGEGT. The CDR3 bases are TGTGCCAGTGGGATAACGAACACCGGGGAGCTGTTTTTT. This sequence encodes CASGITNTGELFF.

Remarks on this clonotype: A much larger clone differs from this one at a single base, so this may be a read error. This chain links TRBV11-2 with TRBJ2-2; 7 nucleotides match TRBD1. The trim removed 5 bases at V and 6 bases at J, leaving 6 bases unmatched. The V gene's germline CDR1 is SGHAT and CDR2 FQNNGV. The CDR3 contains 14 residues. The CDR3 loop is CASSSNRGAGELFF. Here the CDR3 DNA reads TGTGCCAGCAGCAGCAACAGGGGCGCCGGGGAGCTGTTTTTT.

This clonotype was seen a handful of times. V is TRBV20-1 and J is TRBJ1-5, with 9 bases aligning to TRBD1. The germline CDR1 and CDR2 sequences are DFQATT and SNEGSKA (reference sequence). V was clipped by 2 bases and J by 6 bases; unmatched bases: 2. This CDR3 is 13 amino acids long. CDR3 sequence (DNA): TGCAGTGCTAGAAAGACAGGGGGTCAGCCCCAGCATTTT. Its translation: CSARKTGGQPQHF.

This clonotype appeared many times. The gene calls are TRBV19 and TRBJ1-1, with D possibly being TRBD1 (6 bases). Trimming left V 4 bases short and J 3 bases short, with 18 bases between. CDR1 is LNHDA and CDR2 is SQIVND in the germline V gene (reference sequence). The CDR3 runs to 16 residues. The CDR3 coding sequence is TGTGCCAGTAGTAAGGGGCCGGGGGGCGTTTACACTGAAGCTTTCTTT. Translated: CASSKGPGGVYTEAFF.

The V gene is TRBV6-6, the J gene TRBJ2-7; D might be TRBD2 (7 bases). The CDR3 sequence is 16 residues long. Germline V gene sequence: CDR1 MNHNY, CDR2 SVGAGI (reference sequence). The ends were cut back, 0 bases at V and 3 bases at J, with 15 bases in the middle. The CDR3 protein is CASSYSGRGPDYEQYF. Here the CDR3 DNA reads TGTGCCAGCAGTTACTCGGGGCGGGGGCCCGACTACGAGCAGTACTTC.

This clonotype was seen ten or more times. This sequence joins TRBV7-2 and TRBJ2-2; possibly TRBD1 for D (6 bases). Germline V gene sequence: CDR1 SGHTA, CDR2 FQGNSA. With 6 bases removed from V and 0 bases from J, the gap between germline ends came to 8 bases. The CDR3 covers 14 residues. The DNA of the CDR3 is TGTGCCAGCAGACAGGGATCGAACACCGGGGAGCTGTTTTTT. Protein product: CASRQGSNTGELFF.

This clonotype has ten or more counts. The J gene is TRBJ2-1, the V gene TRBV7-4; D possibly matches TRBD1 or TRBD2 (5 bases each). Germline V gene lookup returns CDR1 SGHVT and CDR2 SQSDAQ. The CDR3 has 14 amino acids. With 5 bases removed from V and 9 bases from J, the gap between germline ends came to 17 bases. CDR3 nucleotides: TGTGCCAGCAGCCTCACCGGGACCCCTCCTGAGCAGTTCTTC. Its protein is CASSLTGTPPEQFF. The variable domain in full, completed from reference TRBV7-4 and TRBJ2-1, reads GAGVSQSPRYKVAKRGRDVALRCDSISGHVTLYWYRQTLGQGSEVLTYSQSDAQRDKSGRPSGRFSAERPERSVSTLKIQRTEQGDSAVYLCASSLTGTPPEQFFGPGTRLTVL.

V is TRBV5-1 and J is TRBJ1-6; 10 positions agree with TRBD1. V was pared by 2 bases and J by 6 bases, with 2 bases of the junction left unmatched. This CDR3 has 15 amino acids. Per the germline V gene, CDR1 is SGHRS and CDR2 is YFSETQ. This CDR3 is CASSFGTGANSPLHF. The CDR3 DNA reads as TGCGCCAGCAGCTTCGGGACAGGGGCTAATTCACCCCTCCACTTT.

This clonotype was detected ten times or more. The CDR3 here is CASAGGGSGYTF. The CDR3, as DNA: TGTGCCAGCGCTGGCGGGGGTAGTGGCTACACCTTC. This rearrangement joins TRBV7-8 to TRBJ1-2; the D gene is possibly TRBD1 (5 bases). Germline V gene lookup returns CDR1 SGHVS and CDR2 FQNEAQ. CDR3 length equals 12 residues. The V end was cut by 8 bases, the J end by 7 bases, with 14 bases between.